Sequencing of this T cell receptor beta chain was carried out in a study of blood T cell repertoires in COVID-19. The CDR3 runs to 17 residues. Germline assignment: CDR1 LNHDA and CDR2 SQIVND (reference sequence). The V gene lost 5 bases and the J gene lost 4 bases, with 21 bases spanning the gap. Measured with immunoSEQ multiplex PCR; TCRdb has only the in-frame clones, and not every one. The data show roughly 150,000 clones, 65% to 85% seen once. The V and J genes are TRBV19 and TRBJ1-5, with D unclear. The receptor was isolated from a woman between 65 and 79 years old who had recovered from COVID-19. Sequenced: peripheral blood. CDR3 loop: CASSPLGREVRNQPQHF. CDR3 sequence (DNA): TGTGCCAGTAGTCCCCTCGGGAGGGAGGTAAGGAATCAGCCCCAGCATTTT.